These 28 T cell receptor beta chains share one sample of origin, sequenced in a study of blood T cell repertoires in COVID-19. Profiling relied on immunoSEQ multiplex PCR, and the TCRdb table lists in-frame clones only, not all of them. This sample has under 150,000 clones, with 70% to 90% found just once. Sequences were obtained from peripheral blood. The receptors were gathered from a woman aged 50 to 60 with acute or convalescent COVID-19.

V usage is TRBV6-5 and J usage is TRBJ1-1, with 8 bases lining up with TRBD1. Germline V gene lookup returns CDR1 MNHEY and CDR2 SVGAGI. Trimming took 9 bases from V and 4 from J; bases not matched to a gene: 10. This CDR3 spans 14 amino acids. CDR3 nucleotide sequence: TGTGCCAGTCGACAGGGGCCGGGATCCACTGAAGCTTTCTTT. Protein sequence: CASRQGPGSTEAFF.

The J gene is TRBJ2-3, the V gene TRBV4-3; 7 bases fit TRBD2. With 1 base clipped from V and 3 bases from J, the junction kept 10 bases outside the gene matches. The CDR3 has 17 amino acids. Germline V lookup: CDR1 LGHNA, CDR2 YSLEER. DNA for the CDR3: TGCGCCAGCAGCCAAGTTTTGGGGGAGGGCCTAACAGATACGCAGTATTTT. Amino acid sequence: CASSQVLGEGLTDTQYF.

V gene TRBV4-3 combines with J gene TRBJ2-7; tentatively, D is TRBD1 (6 bases). The CDR3 consists of 14 residues. Germline V lookup: CDR1 LGHNA, CDR2 YSLEER. V shed 0 bases and J shed 6 bases, with 12 bases lying between them. DNA for the CDR3: TGCGCCAGCAGCCAAGACCACAGGGCGGTCGAGCAGTACTTC. Protein product: CASSQDHRAVEQYF.

This rearrangement joins TRBV4-3 to TRBJ1-5; TRBD1 aligns across 8 bases. The V and J ends lost 1 base and 12 bases, in that order; junction bases with no gene match: 5. The V gene's germline CDR1 is LGHNA and CDR2 YSLEER. This CDR3 has 13 residues. The CDR3 bases are TGCGCCAGCAGCCAAGGCCAGGGGGCCTTCCAGCATTTT. This translates into CASSQGQGAFQHF.

A note on this clone: Mismatch with germline at one junction end may stem from a read error. Other DNA sequences in the same sample also yield this CDR3. The V gene is TRBV5-8, the J gene TRBJ2-3, with a possible D match to TRBD2 (5 bases). Germline CDR1 is SGHTS and CDR2 is YDEGEE. The CDR3 spans 14 residues. In DNA, the CDR3 is TGTGCTAGCAGTTGGGCGGGTGGTCCAGATACGCAGTATTTT. This sequence encodes CASSWAGGPDTQYF.

V is TRBV6-2 or TRBV6-3 and J is TRBJ2-1; 13 bases line up with TRBD2. CDR1 and CDR2 from the germline V gene are MNHEY and SVGEGT. J gave up 5 bases and V 2 bases, and 9 bases lay outside the gene matches. The CDR3 length is 18 residues. CDR3 residues: CASSYTVPGLAGNNEQFF. The CDR3 bases are TGTGCCAGCAGTTACACAGTCCCGGGACTAGCGGGAAACAATGAGCAGTTCTTC.

The J gene is TRBJ1-2, the V gene TRBV6-2 or TRBV6-3; 8 bases map to TRBD1. Trimming removed 2 bases from V and 8 bases from J; junction bases left unmatched: 1. The CDR3 extends over 12 amino acids. Germline V gives CDR1 MNHEY, CDR2 SVGEGT. CDR3 residues: CASSYGQGGYTF. CDR3 sequence (DNA): TGTGCCAGCAGTTACGGACAGGGAGGCTACACCTTC.

The V gene is TRBV6-6, the J gene TRBJ1-6; 11 bases align to TRBD1. The ends lost 6 bases at V and 0 bases at J; junction bases unmatched: 13. The germline gives CDR1 MNHNY, CDR2 SVGAGI (reference sequence). The CDR3 totals 20 residues. The CDR3 DNA sequence: TGTGCCAGCAGCCATCTACGGGACAGGGGGTTGAGCTCCTATAATTCACCCCTCCACTTT. It yields the protein CASSHLRDRGLSSYNSPLHF.

The J gene is TRBJ2-5, the V gene TRBV5-4; TRBD2 aligns across 10 bases. Germline values: CDR1 SGHNT, CDR2 YYREEE (reference sequence). The trim removed 3 bases at V and 0 bases at J, leaving 2 bases unmatched. The CDR3 is 15 residues long. The CDR3 nucleotides read TGTGCCAGCAGCTACGGACTAGCGGACCAAGAGACCCAGTACTTC. As protein: CASSYGLADQETQYF.

The chain recombines TRBV6-1 with TRBJ1-2; TRBD1 matches 9 bases. The junction had 4 bases not matched to a gene; V was cut back by 1 base and J by 7 bases. The CDR3 consists of 14 residues. Germline V gene data show CDR1 as MNHNS and CDR2 as SASEGT. The CDR3 sequence: CASSEVRQGGGYTF. CDR3 DNA sequence: TGTGCCAGCAGTGAAGTGAGACAGGGGGGTGGCTACACCTTC.

This rearrangement joins TRBV6-2 or TRBV6-3 to TRBJ1-5; D is perhaps TRBD1 (6 bases). CDR3 length: 16 amino acids. V lost 2 bases, J lost 7 bases, and 18 bases lay in between. Germline V lookup: CDR1 MNHEY, CDR2 SVGEGT. CDR3 in amino acids: CASSYGQGNGGQPQHF. In nucleotides, the CDR3 is TGTGCCAGCAGTTACGGCCAGGGGAACGGAGGCCAGCCCCAGCATTTT.

The chain is built from TRBV6-5 and TRBJ1-6; D may be TRBD1 (5 bases). The CDR3 covers 15 residues. Germline assignment: CDR1 MNHEY and CDR2 SVGAGI. Trimming left V 5 bases short and J 7 bases short, with 15 bases between. CDR3 DNA sequence: TGTGCCAGCAGTCCACTCGACAGAACAAATTCACCCCTCCACTTT. The encoded protein is CASSPLDRTNSPLHF.

The chain recombines TRBV15 with TRBJ1-1; D is unclear. V gave up 3 bases and J gave up 2 bases, with 4 bases separating them. CDR1 and CDR2 (germline): LNHNV, YYDKDF (reference sequence). CDR3 length: 12 residues. The CDR3 nucleotides read TGTGCCACCAGCAGGACAAACACTGAAGCTTTCTTT. It is translated as CATSRTNTEAFF.

V usage is TRBV15 and J usage is TRBJ2-2; possible D gene TRBD2, 5 bases. The CDR3 loop spans 16 amino acids. Deletions cut 1 base from V and 4 bases from J, with 13 bases between. Germline loops: CDR1 LNHNV, CDR2 YYDKDF (reference sequence). CDR3 region: CATSRASGSGTGELFF. The DNA for the CDR3 is TGTGCCACCAGCAGAGCTTCAGGCAGCGGCACCGGGGAGCTGTTTTTT.

In this sample, this clone turned up once. V usage is TRBV19 and J usage is TRBJ1-1; a possible D gene is TRBD1 (5 bases). V shed 5 bases and J shed 3 bases, with 13 bases lying between them. The CDR3 has 14 residues. The germline gives CDR1 LNHDA, CDR2 SQIVND (reference sequence). Written as DNA, the CDR3 is TGTGCCAGTAGTCGCAGGGAAGGGTACACTGAAGCTTTCTTT. This sequence encodes CASSRREGYTEAFF.

The J gene is TRBJ2-2, the V gene TRBV3-1 (or the pseudogene TRBV3-2); tentatively, D is TRBD1 (5 bases). From germline, CDR1 is LGHDT and CDR2 YNNKEL (reference sequence). The CDR3 covers 15 residues. Trimming left V 0 bases short and J 5 bases short, with 10 bases between. The CDR3 sequence is CASSQDGRVTGELFF. The DNA for the CDR3 is TGTGCCAGCAGCCAAGACGGCAGGGTTACCGGGGAGCTGTTTTTT.

The chain couples TRBV2 to TRBJ2-7; 8 bases map to TRBD1. Germline V lookup: CDR1 SNHLY, CDR2 FYNNEI. CDR3 length equals 14 residues. V gave up 6 bases and J gave up 2 bases; unmatched junction bases: 6. CDR3 residues: CASRMGQVAYEQYF. The CDR3 DNA is TGTGCCAGCAGGATGGGACAGGTCGCCTACGAGCAGTACTTC.

The rearrangement joins TRBV18 to TRBJ1-2; the D gene is possibly TRBD1 (6 bases). The V gene's germline CDR1 is KGHSH and CDR2 LQKENI. V lost 2 bases and J lost 4, with 11 bases in between. This CDR3 contains 14 residues. The CDR3 loop is CASSPSGQFYGYTF. For the CDR3, the DNA is TGTGCCAGCTCACCATCCGGACAGTTCTATGGCTACACCTTC.

The gene calls are TRBV7-9 and TRBJ1-5; possibly TRBD1 for D (6 bases). The germline V gene encodes CDR1 SEHNR and CDR2 FQNEAQ (reference sequence). This CDR3 spans 15 amino acids. Trimming pared 5 bases from V and 3 bases from J, leaving 14 bases between. CDR3 coding DNA: TGTGCCAGCAGCGTCACCGAGGGGGTCAATCAGCCCCAGCATTTT. It specifies CASSVTEGVNQPQHF. The full variable domain, its missing parts supplied by reference TRBV7-9 and TRBJ1-5, is DTGVSQNPRHKITKRGQNVTFRCDPISEHNRLYWYRQTLGQGPEFLTYFQNEAQLEKSRLLSDRFSAERPKGSFSTLEIQRTEQGDSAMYLCASSVTEGVNQPQHFGDGTRLSIL.

V usage is TRBV30 and J usage is TRBJ1-6; TRBD1 might be the D (5 bases). Trimming shortened V by 4 bases and J by 2 bases, and 12 bases separated the two germline ends. CDR1 and CDR2 (germline): GTSNPN, SVGIG (reference sequence). This CDR3 spans 15 amino acids. DNA of the CDR3: TGTGCCTGGAAGGTAGACAGCCCCTATAATTCACCCCTCCACTTT. Encoded protein: CAWKVDSPYNSPLHF.

V is TRBV11-2 and J is TRBJ1-4; perhaps TRBD1 as D (5 bases). The germline V gene has CDR1 SGHAT and CDR2 FQNNGV. Trimming cost V 1 base and J 7 bases, with 10 bases left between them. The CDR3 runs 14 residues. The CDR3, as DNA: TGTGCCAGCAGCTTAGTGGGGGGGAGTGAAAAACTGTTTTTT. This translates into CASSLVGGSEKLFF.

The chain combines TRBV7-6 with TRBJ1-1; no clear D gene. Germline CDR1 SGHVS, CDR2 FNYEAQ. V was cut by 5 bases and J by 7 bases, with 11 bases left in between. This CDR3 spans 12 amino acids. DNA of the CDR3: TGTGCCAGCAGCCCCGGACTCAATGAAGCTTTCTTT. Residues: CASSPGLNEAFF.

This clone has a single count. The rearrangement joins TRBV27 to TRBJ1-5; 10 bases match TRBD1. Germline-derived CDR1 and CDR2 are MNHEY and SMNVEV (reference sequence). Trimming at V came to 6 bases and at J to 9 bases, leaving 8 bases not matched to a gene. The CDR3 loop spans 14 amino acids. The CDR3 nucleotides are TGTGCCAGCAGCACCGGGACAGGGGTTCGGCCCCAGCATTTT. This sequence encodes CASSTGTGVRPQHF.

This chain uses TRBV9 with TRBJ1-2; D remains ambiguous. The CDR3 has 17 amino acids. Germline values: CDR1 SGDLS, CDR2 YYNGEE. Trimming stripped 0 bases from V and 4 bases from J, with 19 bases between. The CDR3 sequence: CASSVGTGGGISYGYTF. In DNA, the CDR3 is TGTGCCAGCAGCGTAGGAACGGGAGGAGGGATTAGCTATGGCTACACCTTC. The whole variable domain, filled in from reference TRBV9 and TRBJ1-2, reads DSGVTQTPKHLITATGQRVTLRCSPRSGDLSVYWYQQSLDQGLQFLIQYYNGEERAKGNILERFSAQQFPDLHSELNLSSLELGDSALYFCASSVGTGGGISYGYTFGSGTRLTVV.

V and J are TRBV28 and TRBJ1-2; 7 bases line up with TRBD1. The CDR3 contains 12 residues. After removal of 10 bases from V and 6 bases from J, the junction contained 8 bases not matched to a gene. From germline, CDR1 is MDHEN and CDR2 SYDVKM. This chain's CDR3 is CAITDRENGYTF. In DNA, the CDR3 is TGTGCCATAACCGACAGGGAGAATGGCTACACCTTC.

The rearrangement links TRBV10-3 to TRBJ1-2, with D possibly being TRBD1 (6 bases). Trimming cost V 3 bases and J 4 bases, with 21 bases left between them. CDR1 is ENHRY and CDR2 is SYGVKD in the germline V gene. The CDR3 covers 17 residues. CDR3 amino acids: CAISEGEGKGVVYGYTF. CDR3 sequence (DNA): TGTGCCATCAGTGAAGGGGAAGGCAAGGGGGTAGTCTATGGCTACACCTTC.

This clone has more than one count but fewer than ten. The V and J genes are TRBV19 and TRBJ1-6; 9 bases agree with TRBD1. The CDR3 contains 16 residues. In germline, CDR1 is LNHDA, CDR2 SQIVND (reference sequence). The V and J ends lost 5 bases and 5 bases, in that order; junction bases with no gene match: 7. CDR3: CASSLGQGRNNSPLHF. Written as DNA, the CDR3 is TGTGCCAGTAGTCTTGGACAGGGGAGGAATAATTCACCCCTCCACTTT. Full variable domain (remainder filled in from reference TRBV19 and TRBJ1-6): DGGITQSPKYLFRKEGQNVTLSCEQNLNHDAMYWYRQDPGQGLRLIYYSQIVNDFQKGDIAEGYSVSREKKESFPLTVTSAQKNPTAFYLCASSLGQGRNNSPLHFGNGTRLTVT.

This chain joins TRBV28 and TRBJ1-5, with D perhaps TRBD1 (6 bases). The CDR3 is 16 residues long. Germline loops: CDR1 MDHEN, CDR2 SYDVKM. Trimming cost V 3 bases and J 2 bases, with 14 bases left between them. CDR3 residues: CASSLGGGGGNQPQHF. Written as DNA, the CDR3 is TGTGCCAGCAGTTTGGGAGGGGGAGGCGGCAATCAGCCCCAGCATTTT.